Shown below are 20 T cell receptor beta chains from a single sample sequenced in a study of PD-L1 blockade in urothelial cancer. Time point here: peripheral blood 6 weeks after treatment start. The protocol was immunoSEQ multiplex PCR, while the TCRdb copy is restricted to in-frame clones and leaves out a portion. The repertoire includes about 43,000 clones, about four fifths of them detected once, and roughly 16% sits in the top ten. This specimen consisted of PBMCs, obtained around atezolizumab (anti-PD-L1) treatment. The receptors were sampled from a man between 60 and 75 years old with urothelial cancer.

This chain connects TRBV4-1 to TRBJ1-2, with unresolved D. Trimming left V 2 bases short and J 0 bases short, with 10 bases between. In germline, CDR1 is MGHRA, CDR2 YSYEKL. This CDR3 region has 15 residues. CDR3 in amino acids: CASSQQDTTNYGYTF. DNA for the CDR3: TGCGCCAGCAGCCAACAAGACACAACTAACTATGGCTACACCTTC.

J is TRBJ2-7 and V is TRBV5-5; D perhaps matches TRBD1 (6 bases). Trimming removed 4 bases at V and 0 bases at J, with 11 bases between. The CDR3 loop spans 14 amino acids. Germline CDR1 and CDR2: SGHKS and YYEKEE (reference sequence). CDR3 sequence (DNA): TGTGCCAGCAGCGGACAGCTTTTCTCCTACGAGCAGTACTTC. Translated, it gives CASSGQLFSYEQYF.

The chain's CDR3 is CASSVWTGVINSPLHF. CDR3 in DNA: TGTGCCAGCAGCGTATGGACAGGGGTTATTAATTCACCCCTCCACTTT. The chain uses TRBV5-8 and TRBJ1-6; the match to TRBD1 covers 9 bases. The CDR3 length is 16 residues. Germline V CDR1 and CDR2: SGHTS, YDEGEE. The V and J ends lost 4 bases and 6 bases, in that order; junction bases with no gene match: 8.

The chain is built from TRBV7-4 and TRBJ1-5, with 8 nucleotides matching TRBD1. Germline values: CDR1 SGHVT, CDR2 SQSDAQ. The CDR3 is 14 amino acids. Trimming at V came to 3 bases and at J to 4 bases, leaving 2 bases not matched to a gene. CDR3 residues: CASSLNRGNQPQHF. For the CDR3, the DNA is TGTGCCAGCAGCTTGAACAGGGGGAATCAGCCCCAGCATTTT.

This clone was seen only a few times. Other nucleotide sequences from this sample produce the same CDR3. The V and J genes are TRBV7-9 and TRBJ2-3; maybe TRBD1 (5 bases). The CDR3 is 13 amino acids. The V end was cut by 5 bases, the J end by 4 bases, with 10 bases between. Germline values: CDR1 SEHNR, CDR2 FQNEAQ (reference sequence). The CDR3 region is CASSPRGPDTQYF. The CDR3 bases are TGTGCCAGCAGCCCAAGGGGCCCAGATACGCAGTATTTT.

CDR3 residues: CASSPKDRAETQYF. Here the CDR3 DNA reads TGTGCCAGCAGCCCCAAGGACAGGGCAGAGACCCAGTACTTC. The V gene is TRBV7-9, the J gene TRBJ2-5; 8 bases match TRBD1. Germline V gene sequence: CDR1 SEHNR, CDR2 FQNEAQ (reference sequence). This CDR3 comprises 14 residues. Germline trimming cut 5 bases from V and 4 bases from J; bases unmatched to any gene: 6.

The chain employs TRBV18 and TRBJ1-1; TRBD1 matches at 7 bases. This CDR3 region has 14 residues. Germline CDR1 reads KGHSH; CDR2 reads LQKENI. With 3 bases clipped from V and 3 bases from J, the junction kept 4 bases outside the gene matches. CDR3 bases: TGTGCCAGCTCACCCACAGGGGAGCACACTGAAGCTTTCTTT. Translating it yields CASSPTGEHTEAFF.

The chain carries TRBV4-2 and TRBJ2-2, with 10 positions matching TRBD2. The J segment lost 0 bases and the V segment lost 3 bases, leaving 4 bases of the junction unmatched. CDR3 length equals 17 residues. Germline CDR1 and CDR2: LGHNA and YNFKEQ. The CDR3, as DNA: TGTGCCAGCAGCCAGGAGCGGGGGGGCGCGAACACCGGGGAGCTGTTTTTT. It specifies CASSQERGGANTGELFF.

The V and J genes are TRBV29-1 and TRBJ1-2, with D possibly being TRBD1 (5 bases). Germline V gene sequence: CDR1 SQVTM, CDR2 ANQGSEA. V lost 6 bases to trimming and J lost 5 bases, with 16 bases between them. CDR3 length: 13 residues. The CDR3 region has the DNA TGCAGCGTGCAAACGGGCAGGGATTATGGCTACACCTTC. It specifies CSVQTGRDYGYTF.

The chain has TRBV30 and TRBJ1-6; D is uncertain. Trimming pared 3 bases from V and 8 bases from J, leaving 11 bases between. In germline, CDR1 is GTSNPN, CDR2 SVGIG (reference sequence). This CDR3 has 13 amino acids. CDR3 DNA: TGTGCCTGGAGCGCTGAGAGGGATTCACCCCTCCACTTT. Protein: CAWSAERDSPLHF.

The V gene is TRBV6-1, the J gene TRBJ1-4; tentative D call: TRBD1 (6 bases). Germline V lookup: CDR1 MNHNS, CDR2 SASEGT. CDR3 length equals 14 residues. V dropped 6 bases and J dropped 8 bases, with 16 bases sitting between them. CDR3: CASSAGDGGEKLFF. Here the CDR3 DNA reads TGTGCCAGCAGCGCAGGGGATGGAGGAGAAAAACTGTTTTTT.

CDR3 sequence: CASRPQPDGNSPLHF. CDR3 nucleotides: TGTGCCAGCAGACCTCAACCCGACGGGAATTCACCCCTCCACTTT. V usage is TRBV2 and J usage is TRBJ1-6, with no clear D. The V end lost 6 bases, the J end lost 7 bases, and 16 bases lay between the germline ends. Germline CDR1 SNHLY, CDR2 FYNNEI. The CDR3 has 15 amino acids.

This rearrangement joins TRBV30 to TRBJ2-7, with 12 bases fitting TRBD2. In germline, CDR1 is GTSNPN, CDR2 SVGIG (reference sequence). Trimming took 2 bases from V and 3 from J; bases not matched to a gene: 5. CDR3 length equals 15 residues. CDR3: CAWSSTSGGIYEQYF. CDR3 DNA: TGTGCCTGGAGTTCAACTAGCGGGGGGATCTACGAGCAGTACTTC.

The chain joins TRBV11-3 to TRBJ2-3, with 11 bases lining up with TRBD2. The CDR3 runs to 15 residues. Germline lookup yields CDR1 SGHNT and CDR2 YENEEA. Trimming cost V 5 bases and J 3 bases; bases outside gene matches: 4. CDR3 region: CASSPRTSGTDTQYF. The CDR3, as DNA: TGTGCCAGCAGCCCACGGACTAGCGGGACAGATACGCAGTATTTT. Based on the CDR3 plus reference TRBV11-3 and TRBJ2-3, the full variable domain is EAGVVQSPRYKIIEKKQPVAFWCNPISGHNTLYWYLQNLGQGPELLIRYENEEAVDDSQLPKDRFSAERLKGVDSTLKIQPAELGDSAVYLCASSPRTSGTDTQYFGPGTRLTVL.

This clone was seen a handful of times. The chain carries TRBV6-5 and TRBJ2-5, with 9 bases aligning to TRBD2. CDR3 length equals 14 residues. CDR1 is MNHEY and CDR2 is SVGAGI in the germline V gene. V was pared by 3 bases and J by 4 bases, with 3 bases of the junction left unmatched. CDR3 nucleotides: TGTGCCAGCAGTTATAGGCGGGGGGGAGAGACCCAGTACTTC. Protein sequence: CASSYRRGGETQYF.

The V gene is TRBV5-1, the J gene TRBJ1-5; TRBD1 matches 8 bases. V dropped 2 bases and J dropped 4; count of bases not matched to a gene: 2. The CDR3 sequence is 14 residues long. Germline loops: CDR1 SGHRS, CDR2 YFSETQ. The CDR3 here is CASSFGQGNQPQHF. As DNA, the CDR3 is TGCGCCAGCAGCTTCGGACAGGGAAATCAGCCCCAGCATTTT.

The gene calls are TRBV5-1 and TRBJ1-6; 7 bases agree with TRBD1. This CDR3 contains 17 residues. The germline CDR1 and CDR2 sequences are SGHRS and YFSETQ. J gave up 10 bases and V 3 bases, and 16 bases lay outside the gene matches. This CDR3 reads CASSSARAGGMRSPLHF. The CDR3 coding sequence is TGCGCCAGCAGCTCCGCAAGGGCAGGGGGGATGCGGTCACCCCTCCACTTT.

V is TRBV2 and J is TRBJ2-3; TRBD1 matches at 7 bases. CDR3 size: 11 residues. Germline values: CDR1 SNHLY, CDR2 FYNNEI. The CDR3 region has the DNA TGTGGAGGGGGCTTGGCAGATACGCAGTATTTT. Protein: CGGGLADTQYF.

This chain joins TRBV29-1 and TRBJ2-7, with D possibly being TRBD1 (5 bases). The V end was cut by 4 bases, the J end by 1 base, with 14 bases between. This CDR3 comprises 14 residues. From germline, CDR1 is SQVTM and CDR2 ANQGSEA. CDR3 in DNA: TGCAGCGTTGTGTCGGACACTTGGTCCTACGAGCAGTACTTC. This codes for CSVVSDTWSYEQYF.

This clone was seen just once. The V call is TRBV5-1, the J call TRBJ2-1; perhaps TRBD1 as D (6 bases). V gave up 0 bases and J gave up 8 bases, with 12 bases separating them. The CDR3 loop spans 14 amino acids. Germline CDR1 is SGHRS and CDR2 is YFSETQ. The CDR3, as DNA: TGCGCCAGCAGCTTGGGCGCAGGGGACCATGAGCAGTTCTTC. Translated: CASSLGAGDHEQFF.